One sample yielded the 18 T cell receptor beta chains listed below, sequenced in a study of T cell responses to AZD1222 COVID-19 vaccine. Produced via immunoSEQ multiplex PCR; TCRdb's table is partial and in-frame only. This table has some 80,000 clones, roughly 80% appearing once. The sequenced sample was peripheral blood, obtained 28 days after the second dose of the MenACWY control vaccine. The receptors come from an adult who received the MenACWY meningococcal vaccine as a control.

This rearrangement joins TRBV11-2 to TRBJ1-1; D possibly corresponds to TRBD1 (6 bases). Trimming took 4 bases from V and 3 from J, leaving 12 bases between them. Germline values: CDR1 SGHAT, CDR2 FQNNGV. The CDR3 contains 14 residues. The CDR3 region has the DNA TGTGCCAGCAGCTCTTACAGGGAGGACACTGAAGCTTTCTTT. Protein sequence: CASSSYREDTEAFF.

The chain carries TRBV28 and TRBJ1-2; 8 nucleotides agree with TRBD1. This CDR3 is built from 14 residues. The junction had 3 bases not matched to a gene; V was cut back by 1 base and J by 5 bases. Germline lookup yields CDR1 MDHEN and CDR2 SYDVKM. CDR3 bases: TGTGCCAGCAGTTTATCGGACAGGGTGTATGGCTACACCTTC. Translated, it gives CASSLSDRVYGYTF.

The gene calls are TRBV18 and TRBJ2-5; no reliable D call. The ends were cut back, 6 bases at V and 2 bases at J, with 13 bases in the middle. Germline V gives CDR1 KGHSH, CDR2 LQKENI. The length of the CDR3 is 14 residues. The CDR3 region has the DNA TGTGCCAGCTCCCGGATCCAAGGGCAAGAGACCCAGTACTTC. It is translated as CASSRIQGQETQYF.

V and J are TRBV5-1 and TRBJ1-1; 7 bases line up with TRBD1. The CDR3 has 13 amino acids. Germline V gives CDR1 SGHRS, CDR2 YFSETQ. Trimming took 4 bases from V and 7 from J; bases not matched to a gene: 7. This CDR3 is CASSIVQGHEAFF. CDR3 sequence (DNA): TGCGCCAGCAGCATTGTACAGGGGCATGAAGCTTTCTTT.

By sample fraction, this clone is medium-sized. This sequence joins TRBV19 and TRBJ2-4, with TRBD2 as a possible D gene (6 bases). The V gene's germline CDR1 is LNHDA and CDR2 SQIVND (reference sequence). The CDR3 is made up of 13 amino acids. V lost 3 bases and J lost 11, with 14 bases in between. The CDR3 spells CASSMAGSGVQYF. The CDR3 DNA reads as TGTGCCAGTAGTATGGCAGGGTCGGGGGTTCAGTACTTC.

V usage is TRBV28 and J usage is TRBJ1-5; 10 bases match TRBD1. V trimming: 5 bases; J trimming: 7 bases; junction bases outside the gene matches: 8. The length of the CDR3 is 15 residues. The germline gives CDR1 MDHEN, CDR2 SYDVKM. The CDR3 region has the DNA TGTGCCAGCAGTCACACGACAGGGGGCGACCAGCCCCAGCATTTT. It translates to CASSHTTGGDQPQHF. Variable domain in full (rest from reference TRBV28 and TRBJ1-5): DVKVTQSSRYLVKRTGEKVFLECVQDMDHENMFWYRQDPGLGLRLIYFSYDVKMKEKGDIPEGYSVSREKKERFSLILESASTNQTSMYLCASSHTTGGDQPQHFGDGTRLSIL.

The gene calls are TRBV3-1 (or the pseudogene TRBV3-2) and TRBJ1-5; D might be TRBD1 (5 bases). The length of the CDR3 is 15 residues. Germline CDR1 LGHDT, CDR2 YNNKEL (reference sequence). V was trimmed by 1 base and J by 3 bases, leaving 10 bases between them. The CDR3 is CASSQGWGSNQPQHF. Here the CDR3 DNA reads TGTGCCAGCAGCCAAGGTTGGGGCTCCAATCAGCCCCAGCATTTT.

The chain combines TRBV6-6 with TRBJ1-2; weak D call: TRBD1 (5 bases). Trimming pared 10 bases from V and 6 bases from J, leaving 18 bases between. CDR1 and CDR2 (germline): MNHNY, SVGAGI (reference sequence). The CDR3 is 13 amino acids. The CDR3: CAIHRPGSDGYTF. The CDR3 nucleotides read TGTGCCATCCATCGCCCAGGGAGTGATGGCTACACCTTC.

The rearrangement joins TRBV19 to TRBJ1-2, with 7 bases matching TRBD1. The CDR3 covers 14 residues. Germline V lookup: CDR1 LNHDA, CDR2 SQIVND (reference sequence). J was trimmed by 4 bases and V by 6 bases; bases with no gene match: 8. The CDR3 region is CASRYRGDGYGYTF. The CDR3, as DNA: TGTGCCAGTAGATACAGGGGAGATGGCTATGGCTACACCTTC.

V gene TRBV30 combines with J gene TRBJ1-4; D is uncertain. This CDR3 is 15 amino acids long. The germline V and J ends were trimmed by 0 bases and 3 bases, with 11 bases remaining between them. The germline gives CDR1 GTSNPN, CDR2 SVGIG (reference sequence). CDR3 DNA sequence: TGTGCCTGGAGTGTTGGGAGTACAGCTAATGAAAAACTGTTTTTT. Encoded protein: CAWSVGSTANEKLFF.

The chain recombines TRBV28 with TRBJ1-1; no firm D call. Trimming shortened V by 6 bases and J by 5 bases, and 13 bases separated the two germline ends. Per the germline V gene, CDR1 is MDHEN and CDR2 is SYDVKM. CDR3 length equals 13 residues. CDR3 nucleotide sequence: TGTGCCAGCAGGTTCACTGGAGTTACTGAAGCTTTCTTT. It translates to CASRFTGVTEAFF.

The chain employs TRBV3-1 (or the pseudogene TRBV3-2) and TRBJ1-5; D is uncertain. The CDR3 runs 14 residues. The germline CDR1 and CDR2 sequences are LGHDT and YNNKEL (reference sequence). Trimming left V 4 bases short and J 2 bases short, with 9 bases between. The CDR3 sequence is CASSPSNGNQPQHF. The CDR3 bases are TGTGCCAGCAGCCCCTCGAATGGCAATCAGCCCCAGCATTTT.

The gene calls are TRBV5-4 and TRBJ2-5, with D possibly being TRBD2 (6 bases). The CDR3 is 14 residues long. CDR1 and CDR2 (germline): SGHNT, YYREEE (reference sequence). V shed 0 bases and J shed 5 bases, with 11 bases lying between them. For the CDR3, the DNA is TGTGCCAGCAGCTTGGGCGGGGCCTGGGAGACCCAGTACTTC. Translating it yields CASSLGGAWETQYF.

The chain uses TRBV5-1 and TRBJ2-1, with D possibly matching TRBD1 (6 bases). V lost 5 bases, J lost 4 bases, and 16 bases lay in between. There are 15 residues in the CDR3. Germline assignment: CDR1 SGHRS and CDR2 YFSETQ. The CDR3 nucleotides are TGCGCCAGCAGAGCCGGGACAACGGAATACAATGAGCAGTTCTTC. Translated: CASRAGTTEYNEQFF.

The chain uses TRBV20-1 and TRBJ2-7, with D unresolved. Germline values: CDR1 DFQATT, CDR2 SNEGSKA (reference sequence). The germline V and J ends were trimmed by 3 bases and 8 bases, with 14 bases remaining between them. The CDR3 is made up of 12 amino acids. The CDR3 region is CSASERASQQYF. DNA of the CDR3: TGCAGTGCTAGTGAGCGAGCCTCCCAGCAGTACTTC.

This chain uses TRBV11-2 with TRBJ2-7, with TRBD2 as a possible D gene (5 bases). Between the trimmed V and J ends, which lost 2 bases and 3 bases, there was a span of 8 bases. Germline loops: CDR1 SGHAT, CDR2 FQNNGV. This CDR3 comprises 13 residues. The CDR3 region has the DNA TGTGCCAGCAGCTTATATGCGGGCTACGAGCAGTACTTC. Amino acid sequence: CASSLYAGYEQYF.

The rearrangement uses TRBV5-1 and TRBJ2-1; a possible D gene is TRBD2 (6 bases). V was trimmed by 4 bases and J by 9 bases, leaving 14 bases between them. Germline V CDR1 and CDR2: SGHRS, YFSETQ. CDR3 length equals 13 residues. The CDR3 nucleotides are TGCGCCAGCAGCCGGGACTTCCATCTTGAGCAGTTCTTC. It is translated as CASSRDFHLEQFF. The full variable domain, in which reference TRBV5-1 and TRBJ2-1 provide the parts outside the CDR3, is KAGVTQTPRYLIKTRGQQVTLSCSPISGHRSVSWYQQTPGQGLQFLFEYFSETQRNKGNFPGRFSGRQFSNSRSEMNVSTLELGDSALYLCASSRDFHLEQFFGPGTRLTVL.

The chain is built from TRBV7-8 and TRBJ2-1; D unresolved. The germline V and J ends were trimmed by 2 bases and 8 bases, with 10 bases remaining between them. The CDR3 sequence is 13 residues long. Looked up from germline, CDR1 is SGHVS and CDR2 is FQNEAQ. The chain's CDR3 is CASSLNKLHEQFF. CDR3 nucleotide sequence: TGTGCCAGCAGCTTAAATAAGTTACATGAGCAGTTCTTC. The entire variable domain, with the rest obtained from reference TRBV7-8 and TRBJ2-1, is as follows: GAGVSQSPRYKVAKRGQDVALRCDPISGHVSLFWYQQALGQGPEFLTYFQNEAQLDKSGLPSDRFFAERPEGSVSTLKIQRTQQEDSAVYLCASSLNKLHEQFFGPGTRLTVL.